A selection of T cell receptor beta chains follows, all from one sample in a study of tissue T cells after allogeneic stem cell transplantation. This table comes from immunoSEQ multiplex PCR, and its TCRdb copy is limited to in-frame clones, with some not included. Altogether 6,300 or so clones are present, about 73% being singletons, with the ten largest covering roughly 6.5%. The source was tissue from the rectum, collected at autopsy. The receptors originated from a woman aged 18 to 50 with breast cancer. The CDR3 runs from the conserved cysteine through the conserved F or W. The D gene is left open where the match is weak. For some rows the clone size is stated as once, few or many, or as a class when expanded; others skip it.

NA | TRBD1 | TRBJ1-1 | TRBV5-1 | TGCGCCAGCAGGGGACAGCTGAACACTGAAGCTTTCTTT | CASRGQLNTEAFF
NA | TRBD2 | TRBJ2-3 | TRBV3-1/TRBV3-2 | TGTGCCAGCAGCCTGGGACTAGCGGGGGCCACTAGCACAGATACGCAGTATTTT | CASSLGLAGATSTDTQYF
NA | NA | TRBJ1-1 | TRBV2 | TGTGCCAGCAGTGACGGGGGCGCCGGTCCCACTGAAGCTTTCTTT | CASSDGGAGPTEAFF
NA | NA | TRBJ2-5 | TRBV4-3 | TGCGCCAGCAGCCTCGGGCAAAGCACTCAAGAGACCCAGTACTTC | CASSLGQSTQETQYF
NA | TRBD2 | TRBJ2-1 | TRBV18 | TGTGCCAGCGCCCCCTCAGCGGGGGACAATGAGCAGTTCTTC | CASAPSAGDNEQFF
few | NA | TRBJ1-2 | TRBV3-1/TRBV3-2 | TGTGCCAGCAGCCAAGAAAGTGCTGGTGGCTACACCTTC | CASSQESAGGYTF
NA | NA | TRBJ2-5 | TRBV24-1 | TGTGCCACCAGTGATTCCGCGCAGGGTGAGGAGACCCAGTACTTC | CATSDSAQGEETQYF
NA | TRBD1 | TRBJ2-7 | TRBV7-3 | TGTGCCAGCAGCTCCTCGACAGGGGGCGAGCAGTACTTC | CASSSSTGGEQYF
NA | TRBD2 | TRBJ2-7 | TRBV7-3 | TGTGCCAGCAGCTTAGAAGGGTCTAGCGGCTCCTACGAGCAGTACTTC | CASSLEGSSGSYEQYF
few | NA | TRBJ1-6 | TRBV30 | TGTGCCTGGAGGAGGATGGGACTGAGTAATTCACCCCTCCACTTT | CAWRRMGLSNSPLHF
NA | NA | TRBJ2-7 | TRBV5-4 | TGTGCCAGCAGCTTGGGGCAGGGGATGGGATGGGAGCAGTACTTC | CASSLGQGMGWEQYF
large | NA | TRBJ2-1 | TRBV9 | TGTGCCAGCAGCCCCATAATGGTAGCGGAGAATGGTGAGCAGTTCTTC | CASSPIMVAENGEQFF
few | NA | TRBJ1-4 | TRBV6-2/TRBV6-3 | TGTGCCAGCAGTTCGATGGGAACCAGAGGTGAAAAACTGTTTTTT | CASSSMGTRGEKLFF